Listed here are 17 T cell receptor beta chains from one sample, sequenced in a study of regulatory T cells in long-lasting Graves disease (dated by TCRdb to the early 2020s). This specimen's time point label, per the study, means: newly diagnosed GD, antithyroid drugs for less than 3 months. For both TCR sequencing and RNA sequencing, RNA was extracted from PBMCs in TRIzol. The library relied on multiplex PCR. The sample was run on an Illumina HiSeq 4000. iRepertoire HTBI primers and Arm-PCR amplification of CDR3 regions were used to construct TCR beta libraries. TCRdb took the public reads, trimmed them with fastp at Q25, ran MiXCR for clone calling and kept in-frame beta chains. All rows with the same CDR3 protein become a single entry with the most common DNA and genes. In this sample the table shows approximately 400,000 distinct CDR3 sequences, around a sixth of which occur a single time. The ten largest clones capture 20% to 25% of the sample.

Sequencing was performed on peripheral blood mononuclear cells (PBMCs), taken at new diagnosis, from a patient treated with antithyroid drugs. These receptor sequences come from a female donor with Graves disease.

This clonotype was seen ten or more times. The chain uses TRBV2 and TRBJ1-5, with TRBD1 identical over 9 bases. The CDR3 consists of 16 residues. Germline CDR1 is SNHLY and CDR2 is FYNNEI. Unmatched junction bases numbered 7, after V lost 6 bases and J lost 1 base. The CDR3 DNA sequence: TGTGCCAGCAGCAGAGTTGGACAGGGGAGCAATCAGCCCCAGCATTTT. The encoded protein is CASSRVGQGSNQPQHF.

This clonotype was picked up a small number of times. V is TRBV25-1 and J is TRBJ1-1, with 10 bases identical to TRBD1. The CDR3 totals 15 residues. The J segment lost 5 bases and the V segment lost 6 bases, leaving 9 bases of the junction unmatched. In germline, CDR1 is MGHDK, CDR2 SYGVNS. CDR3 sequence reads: CASRETDRGRTEAFF. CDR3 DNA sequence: TGTGCCAGCAGGGAAACAGACAGGGGGCGGACTGAAGCTTTCTTT.

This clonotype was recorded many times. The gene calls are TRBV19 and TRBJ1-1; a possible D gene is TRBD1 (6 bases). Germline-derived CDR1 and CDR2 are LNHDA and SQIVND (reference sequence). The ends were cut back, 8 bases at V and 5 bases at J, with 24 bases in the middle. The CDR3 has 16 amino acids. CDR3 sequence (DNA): TGTGCCAGTCGCCTTGCAGGGGAATCGGTGGTGACTGAAGCTTTCTTT. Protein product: CASRLAGESVVTEAFF.

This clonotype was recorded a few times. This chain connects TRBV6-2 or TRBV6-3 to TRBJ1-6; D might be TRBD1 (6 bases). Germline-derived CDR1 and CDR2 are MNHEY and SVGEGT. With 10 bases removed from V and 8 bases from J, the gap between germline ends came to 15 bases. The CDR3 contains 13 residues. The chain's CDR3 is CAMRAGHDSPLHF. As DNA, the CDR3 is TGTGCCATGCGAGCGGGACATGATTCACCCCTCCACTTT.

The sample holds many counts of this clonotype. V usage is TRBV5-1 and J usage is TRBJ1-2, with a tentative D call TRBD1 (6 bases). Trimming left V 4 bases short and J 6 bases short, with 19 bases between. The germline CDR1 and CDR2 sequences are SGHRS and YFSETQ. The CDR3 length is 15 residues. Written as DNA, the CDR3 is TGCGCCAGCAGCCCGGACACCGGGGGCGGGGATGGCTACACCTTC. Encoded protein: CASSPDTGGGDGYTF. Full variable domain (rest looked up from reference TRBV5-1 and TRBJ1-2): KAGVTQTPRYLIKTRGQQVTLSCSPISGHRSVSWYQQTPGQGLQFLFEYFSETQRNKGNFPGRFSGRQFSNSRSEMNVSTLELGDSALYLCASSPDTGGGDGYTFGSGTRLTVV.

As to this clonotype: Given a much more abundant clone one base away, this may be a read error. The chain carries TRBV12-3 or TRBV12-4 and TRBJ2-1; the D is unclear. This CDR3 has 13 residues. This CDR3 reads CAGSLSVQNEQFF. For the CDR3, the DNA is TGTGCCGGCAGTTTATCAGTTCAGAATGAGCAGTTCTTC.

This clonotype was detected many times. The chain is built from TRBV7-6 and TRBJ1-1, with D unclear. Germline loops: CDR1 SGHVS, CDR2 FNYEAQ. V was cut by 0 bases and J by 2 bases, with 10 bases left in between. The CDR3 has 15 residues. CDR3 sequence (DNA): TGTGCCAGCAGCTTAGCTGCCCTGAACAACACTGAAGCTTTCTTT. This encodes CASSLAALNNTEAFF.

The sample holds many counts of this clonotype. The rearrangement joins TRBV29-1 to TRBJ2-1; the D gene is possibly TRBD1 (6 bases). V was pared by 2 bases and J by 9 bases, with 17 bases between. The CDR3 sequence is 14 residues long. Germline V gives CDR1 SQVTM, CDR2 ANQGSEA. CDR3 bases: TGCAGCGTTGAAAAAGGGGCTCCAGGGGTTGAGCAGTTCTTC. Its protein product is CSVEKGAPGVEQFF.

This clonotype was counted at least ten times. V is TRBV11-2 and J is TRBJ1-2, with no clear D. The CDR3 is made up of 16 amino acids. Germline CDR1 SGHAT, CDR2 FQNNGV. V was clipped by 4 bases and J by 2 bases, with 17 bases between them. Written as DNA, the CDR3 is TGTGCCAGCAGCTCTCCGGTCCTCAGCTTAAACTATGGCTACACCTTC. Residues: CASSSPVLSLNYGYTF.

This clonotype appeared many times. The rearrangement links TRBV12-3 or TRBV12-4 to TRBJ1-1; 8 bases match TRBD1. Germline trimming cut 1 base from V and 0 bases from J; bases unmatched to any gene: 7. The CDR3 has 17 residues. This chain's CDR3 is CASSLGRGLEMNTEAFF. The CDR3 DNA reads TGTGCCAGCAGTTTAGGCAGGGGGCTTGAGATGAACACTGAAGCTTTCTTT.

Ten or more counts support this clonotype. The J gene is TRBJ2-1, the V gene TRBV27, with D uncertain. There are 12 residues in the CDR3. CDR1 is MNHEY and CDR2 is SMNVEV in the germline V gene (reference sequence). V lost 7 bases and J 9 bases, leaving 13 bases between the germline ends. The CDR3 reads CASMYIGGEQFF. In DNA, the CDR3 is TGTGCCAGCATGTACATTGGTGGTGAGCAGTTCTTC.

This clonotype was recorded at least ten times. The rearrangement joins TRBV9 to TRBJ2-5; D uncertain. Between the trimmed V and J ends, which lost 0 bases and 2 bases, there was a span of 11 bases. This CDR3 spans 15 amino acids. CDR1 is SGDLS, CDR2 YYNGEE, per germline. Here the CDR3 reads CASSVEVRQQETQYF. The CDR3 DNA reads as TGTGCCAGCAGCGTAGAAGTCCGTCAGCAAGAGACCCAGTACTTC.

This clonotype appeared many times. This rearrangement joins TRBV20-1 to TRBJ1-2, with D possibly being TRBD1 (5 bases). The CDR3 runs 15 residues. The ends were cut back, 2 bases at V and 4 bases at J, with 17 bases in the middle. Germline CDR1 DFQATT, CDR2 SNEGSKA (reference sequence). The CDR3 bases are TGCAGTGCTAGACTCATAGGAGGGGAGGGCTATGGCTACACCTTC. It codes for CSARLIGGEGYGYTF.

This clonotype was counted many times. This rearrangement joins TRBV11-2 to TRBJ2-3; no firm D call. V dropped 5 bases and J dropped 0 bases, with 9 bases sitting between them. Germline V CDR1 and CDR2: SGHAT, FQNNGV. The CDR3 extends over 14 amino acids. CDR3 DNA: TGTGCCAGCAGCCCAACCGGTAGCACAGATACGCAGTATTTT. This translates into CASSPTGSTDTQYF. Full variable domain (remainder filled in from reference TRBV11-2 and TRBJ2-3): EAGVAQSPRYKIIEKRQSVAFWCNPISGHATLYWYQQILGQGPKLLIQFQNNGVVDDSQLPKDRFSAERLKGVDSTLKIQPAKLEDSAVYLCASSPTGSTDTQYFGPGTRLTVL.

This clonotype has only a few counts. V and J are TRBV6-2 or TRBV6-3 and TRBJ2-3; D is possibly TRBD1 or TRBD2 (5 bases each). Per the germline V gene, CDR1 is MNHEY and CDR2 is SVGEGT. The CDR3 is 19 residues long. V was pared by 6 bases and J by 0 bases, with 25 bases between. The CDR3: CASRRLARGVAKSTDTQYF. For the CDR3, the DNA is TGTGCCAGCAGGCGACTTGCCCGGGGCGTCGCCAAAAGCACAGATACGCAGTATTTT.

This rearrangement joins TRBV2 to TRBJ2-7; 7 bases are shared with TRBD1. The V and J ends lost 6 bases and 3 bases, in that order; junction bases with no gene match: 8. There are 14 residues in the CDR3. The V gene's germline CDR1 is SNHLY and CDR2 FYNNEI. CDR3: CASRSEGALYEQYF. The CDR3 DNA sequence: TGTGCCAGCAGGTCCGAGGGGGCACTCTACGAGCAGTACTTC.

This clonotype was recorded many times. CDR3 sequence (DNA): TGTGCCAGCAGCCCCGGGGGGGGCGGACTTACTAACACTGAAGCTTTCTTT. Protein product: CASSPGGGGLTNTEAFF. This rearrangement joins TRBV7-9 to TRBJ1-1; D perhaps matches TRBD1 (6 bases). The CDR3 is 17 residues long. The V gene's germline CDR1 is SEHNR and CDR2 FQNEAQ (reference sequence). V shed 5 bases and J shed 2 bases, with 21 bases lying between them.